This T cell receptor beta chain was found in a study of identical twins. With template switching, a universal primer site was added, and the cDNA carried unique molecular identifiers. Using its own MiXCR run on the 5' RACE reads, TCRdb lists one record per CDR3 protein. The data show 400,000 to 550,000 distinct CDR3 sequences, less than 25% seen once. Germline CDR1 and CDR2: LGHDT and YNNKEL (reference sequence). The CDR3 has 14 amino acids. V shed 3 bases and J shed 2 bases, with 10 bases lying between them. A further study also used this sample, focusing on T cells expressing NK-cell markers. That publication notes: There were seven HCMV-seropositive donors and one seronegative donor among the eight sequenced.

The sample was CD4+ T cells sorted from blood. The genes are TRBV3-1 and TRBJ2-5; D call uncertain. The TCR originated in a woman between 18 and 29 years old in good health. DNA for the CDR3: TGTGCCAGCAGCCACCCCGGCAAGCAAGAGACCCAGTACTTC. This sequence encodes CASSHPGKQETQYF.